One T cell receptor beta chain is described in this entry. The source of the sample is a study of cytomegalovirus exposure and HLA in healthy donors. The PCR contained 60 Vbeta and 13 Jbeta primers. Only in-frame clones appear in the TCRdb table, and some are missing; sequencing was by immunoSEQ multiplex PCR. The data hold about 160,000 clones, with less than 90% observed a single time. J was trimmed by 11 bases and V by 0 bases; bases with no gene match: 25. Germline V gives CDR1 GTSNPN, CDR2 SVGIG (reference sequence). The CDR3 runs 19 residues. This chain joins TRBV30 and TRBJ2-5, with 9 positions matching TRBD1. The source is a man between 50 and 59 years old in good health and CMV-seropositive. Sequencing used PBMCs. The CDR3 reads CAWSVIGQGRGFGPYEQYF. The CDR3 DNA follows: TGTGCCTGGAGTGTAATAGGACAGGGGCGAGGGTTCGGACCCTACGAACAGTACTTC.